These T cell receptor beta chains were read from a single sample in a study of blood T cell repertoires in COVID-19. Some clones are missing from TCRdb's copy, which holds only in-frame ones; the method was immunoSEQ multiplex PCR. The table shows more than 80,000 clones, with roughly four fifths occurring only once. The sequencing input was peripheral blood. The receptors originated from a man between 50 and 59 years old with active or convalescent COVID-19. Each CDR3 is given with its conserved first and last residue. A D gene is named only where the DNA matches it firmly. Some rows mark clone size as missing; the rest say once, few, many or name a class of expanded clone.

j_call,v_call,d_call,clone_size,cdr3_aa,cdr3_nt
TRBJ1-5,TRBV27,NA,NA,CASSLSGRVDQPQHF,TGTGCCAGCAGTTTATCAGGCAGGGTGGACCAGCCCCAGCATTTT
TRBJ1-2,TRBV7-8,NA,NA,CASSPREDYGYTF,TGTGCCAGCAGCCCCCGAGAAGATTATGGCTACACCTTC
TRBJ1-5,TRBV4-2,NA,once,CASSQVSGNNQPQHF,TGTGCCAGCAGCCAAGTTTCAGGGAACAATCAGCCCCAGCATTTT
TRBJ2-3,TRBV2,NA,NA,CASSESGPDTQYF,TGTGCCAGCAGTGAATCAGGGCCAGATACGCAGTATTTT
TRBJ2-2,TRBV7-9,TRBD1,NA,CASSLGGGGTGELFF,TGTGCCAGCAGCTTAGGAGGGGGCGGCACCGGGGAGCTGTTTTTT
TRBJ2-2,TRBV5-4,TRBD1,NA,CASSSGTGLAGELFF,TGTGCCAGCAGCTCCGGGACAGGGCTTGCCGGGGAGCTGTTTTTT
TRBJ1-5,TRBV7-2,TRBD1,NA,CASSPGQGKYQPQHF,TGTGCCAGCAGCCCAGGACAGGGAAAGTATCAGCCCCAGCATTTT
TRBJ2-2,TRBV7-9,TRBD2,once,CASSSGGMALPGELFF,TGTGCCAGCAGCTCCGGGGGGATGGCTCTCCCCGGGGAGCTGTTTTTT
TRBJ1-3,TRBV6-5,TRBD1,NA,CASSSPGRDRGNTIYF,TGTGCCAGCAGTTCTCCGGGCCGGGACAGGGGAAACACCATATATTTT
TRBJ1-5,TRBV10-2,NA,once,CASSEASGYGQPQHF,TGCGCCAGCAGTGAGGCGTCAGGATACGGTCAGCCCCAGCATTTT
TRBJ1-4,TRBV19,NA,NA,CASSTTGNEKLFF,TGTGCCAGTAGTACGACGGGGAATGAAAAACTGTTTTTT
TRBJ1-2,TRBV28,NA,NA,CASSFAGALRYTF,TGTGCCAGCAGTTTCGCAGGGGCGCTCCGCTACACCTTC
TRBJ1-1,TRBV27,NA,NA,CASSPWEGNTEAFF,TGTGCCAGCAGTCCATGGGAGGGAAACACTGAAGCTTTCTTT
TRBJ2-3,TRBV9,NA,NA,CASSVATWASSTDTQYF,TGTGCCAGCAGCGTAGCTACATGGGCATCTAGCACAGATACGCAGTATTTT
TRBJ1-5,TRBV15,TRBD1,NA,CATSRDRDYSNQPQHF,TGTGCCACCAGCAGGGACAGGGACTATAGCAATCAGCCCCAGCATTTT
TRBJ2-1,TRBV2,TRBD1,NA,CASSEGQSSYNEQFF,TGTGCCAGCAGTGAGGGACAGAGCTCCTACAATGAGCAGTTCTTC
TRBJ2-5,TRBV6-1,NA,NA,CASSEWGLSGTQYF,TGTGCCAGCAGTGAATGGGGCCTATCGGGGACCCAGTACTTC
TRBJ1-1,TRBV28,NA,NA,CASTGANTEAFF,TGTGCCAGCACAGGGGCGAACACTGAAGCTTTCTTT
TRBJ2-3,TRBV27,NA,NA,CASSSGATDTQYF,TGTGCCAGTTCCTCTGGGGCCACAGATACGCAGTATTTT
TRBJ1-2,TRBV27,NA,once,CASSKTTSGGDYGYTF,TGTGCCAGCAGTAAAACCACCTCGGGAGGGGACTATGGCTACACCTTC
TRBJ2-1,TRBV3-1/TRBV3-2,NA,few,CASSLRAQGNEQFF,TGTGCCAGCAGCCTTCGGGCCCAGGGCAATGAGCAGTTCTTC
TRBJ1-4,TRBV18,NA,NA,CASSPFSTVTNEKLFF,TGTGCCAGCTCACCGTTTAGCACTGTGACTAATGAAAAACTGTTTTTT
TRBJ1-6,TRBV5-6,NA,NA,CASSRGLLLDSPLHF,TGTGCCAGCAGCCGAGGACTCCTGCTTGATTCACCCCTCCACTTT
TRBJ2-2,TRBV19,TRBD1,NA,CASSMQGAIAGELFF,TGTGCCAGTAGTATGCAGGGGGCGATTGCCGGGGAGCTGTTTTTT
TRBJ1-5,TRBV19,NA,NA,CASSIASGRGLYQPQHF,TGTGCCAGTAGTATAGCCTCCGGGAGGGGACTATATCAGCCCCAGCATTTT
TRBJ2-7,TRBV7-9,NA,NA,CASSLQGGNIYEQYF,TGTGCCAGCAGCTTACAGGGAGGAAACATCTACGAGCAGTACTTC
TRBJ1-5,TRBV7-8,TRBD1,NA,CASSLGGQGYQPQHF,TGTGCCAGCAGCTTAGGCGGACAGGGGTATCAGCCCCAGCATTTT
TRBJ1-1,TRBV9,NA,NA,CASSVAPGGQSEAFF,TGTGCCAGCAGCGTGGCGCCGGGGGGCCAATCTGAAGCTTTCTTT
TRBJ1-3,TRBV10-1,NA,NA,CASRQDPEHTIYF,TGCGCCAGCAGACAGGATCCAGAACACACCATATATTTT
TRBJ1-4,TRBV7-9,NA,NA,CASSLEAGATNEKLFF,TGTGCCAGCAGCTTAGAAGCAGGGGCAACTAATGAAAAACTGTTTTTT
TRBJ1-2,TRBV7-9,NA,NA,CASSLGQGYGYTF,TGTGCCAGCAGCTTAGGGCAGGGCTATGGCTACACCTTC
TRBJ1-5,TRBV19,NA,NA,CASSMWQGNQPQHF,TGTGCCAGTAGTATGTGGCAGGGGAATCAGCCCCAGCATTTT
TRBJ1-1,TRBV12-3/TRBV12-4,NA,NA,CASSWQGGSEAFF,TGTGCCAGCAGTTGGCAGGGCGGATCTGAAGCTTTCTTT
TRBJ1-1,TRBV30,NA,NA,CAWSVQGREAFF,TGTGCCTGGAGTGTACAGGGTAGGGAAGCTTTCTTT
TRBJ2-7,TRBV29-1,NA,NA,CSVELGAYSYEQYF,TGCAGCGTTGAACTGGGGGCTTACTCCTACGAGCAGTACTTC
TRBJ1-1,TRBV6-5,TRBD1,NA,CASSRTGLNTEAFF,TGTGCCAGCAGCCGGACAGGGCTCAACACTGAAGCTTTCTTT
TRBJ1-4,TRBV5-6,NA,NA,CASSLVGQRNEKLFF,TGTGCCAGCAGCTTGGTCGGGCAGCGGAATGAAAAACTGTTTTTT
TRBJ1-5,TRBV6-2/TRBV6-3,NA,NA,CASSYGGWINQPQHF,TGTGCCAGCAGTTACGGCGGGTGGATTAATCAGCCCCAGCATTTT
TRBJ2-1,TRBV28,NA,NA,CASSTPGSNEQFF,TGTGCCAGCAGCACCCCGGGATCCAATGAGCAGTTCTTC
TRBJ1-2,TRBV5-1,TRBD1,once,CASSLGQGGGYTF,TGCGCCAGCAGCTTGGGACAGGGTGGTGGCTACACCTTC
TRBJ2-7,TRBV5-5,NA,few,CASSSHHEQYF,TGTGCCAGCAGCTCACACCACGAGCAGTACTTC
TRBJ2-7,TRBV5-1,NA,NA,CASSPGFSYEQYF,TGCGCCAGCAGCCCGGGGTTTTCCTACGAGCAGTACTTC
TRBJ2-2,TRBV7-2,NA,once,CASSADGVFTGELFF,TGTGCCAGCAGCGCAGACGGGGTGTTCACCGGGGAGCTGTTTTTT
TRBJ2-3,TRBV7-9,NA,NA,CASSLAEQSSTDTQYF,TGTGCCAGCAGCTTAGCAGAGCAATCTAGCACAGATACGCAGTATTTT
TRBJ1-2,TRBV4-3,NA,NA,CASSQEMVANYGYTF,TGCGCCAGCAGCCAAGAGATGGTAGCTAACTATGGCTACACCTTC
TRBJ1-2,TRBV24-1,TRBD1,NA,CATSPGTGFGYTF,TGTGCCACCTCACCCGGGACAGGGTTTGGCTACACCTTC
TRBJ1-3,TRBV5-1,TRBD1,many,CASSLDRGSGNTIYF,TGCGCCAGCAGCTTGGACAGGGGGAGTGGAAACACCATATATTTT
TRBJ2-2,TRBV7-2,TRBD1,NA,CASNVPGQETGELFF,TGTGCCAGCAATGTACCGGGACAGGAGACCGGGGAGCTGTTTTTT
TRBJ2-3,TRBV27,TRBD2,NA,CASSLAGAGTDTQYF,TGTGCCAGCAGCCTAGCGGGGGCCGGCACAGATACGCAGTATTTT
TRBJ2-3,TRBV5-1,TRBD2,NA,CASSEGLAGRDTQYF,TGCGCCAGCAGCGAGGGACTAGCGGGGAGGGATACGCAGTATTTT
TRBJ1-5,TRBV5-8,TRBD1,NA,CASSLDPTPQGNQPQHF,TGTGCCAGCAGCTTGGATCCCACCCCACAGGGGAATCAGCCCCAGCATTTT
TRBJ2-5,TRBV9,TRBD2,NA,CASSVGRTSGDQETQYF,TGTGCCAGCAGCGTAGGCCGGACTAGCGGGGACCAAGAGACCCAGTACTTC
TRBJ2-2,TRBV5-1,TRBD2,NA,CASSPSSGGATGELFF,TGCGCCAGCAGCCCATCTAGCGGGGGGGCAACCGGGGAGCTGTTTTTT
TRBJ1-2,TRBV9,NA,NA,CASSVDAAGFYGYTF,TGTGCCAGCAGCGTAGACGCGGCAGGGTTCTATGGCTACACCTTC